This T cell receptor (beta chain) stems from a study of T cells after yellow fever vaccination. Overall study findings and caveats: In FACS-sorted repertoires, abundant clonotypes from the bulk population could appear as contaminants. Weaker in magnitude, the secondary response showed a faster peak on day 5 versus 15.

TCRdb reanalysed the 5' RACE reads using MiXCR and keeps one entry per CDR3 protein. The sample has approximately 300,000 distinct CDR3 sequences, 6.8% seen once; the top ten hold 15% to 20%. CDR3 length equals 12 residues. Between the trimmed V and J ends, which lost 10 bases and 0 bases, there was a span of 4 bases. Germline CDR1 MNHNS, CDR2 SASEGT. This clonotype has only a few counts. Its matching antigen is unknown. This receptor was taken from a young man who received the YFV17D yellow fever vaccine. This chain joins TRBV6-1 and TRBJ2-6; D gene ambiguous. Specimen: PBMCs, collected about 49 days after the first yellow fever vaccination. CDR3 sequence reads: CAIHSGANVLTF. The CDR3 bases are TGTGCCATCCACTCTGGGGCCAACGTCCTGACTTTC.